What follows is one T cell receptor (beta chain) and its context. This clone was observed once. The antigen this receptor binds is unknown. Base qualities are missing; no much larger clone stands one base away. CDR1 LNHDA and CDR2 SQIVND are derived from the germline V gene (reference sequence). V is reduced by 3 bases and J by 5 bases, leaving a spacing of 8 bases between them. The CDR3 runs 13 residues from the cysteine to the phenylalanine. This entry keeps only the CDR3 DNA: 39 bases, framed from base 1. The source of the sample is a study of blood T cell repertoires in COVID-19 (dated by TCRdb to about 2020). Regarding the complete study: Samples from collaborators originated in the United States, Italy and Spain and spanned both the acute and convalescent phases of COVID-19. The material from the prospective study consisted of cDNA or gDNA derived from T cells, B-cell-depleted T cells, or PBMCs. Deeply sampled blood TCRbeta repertoires from subjects exposed to, actively infected with, or recovered from COVID-19 were included in the dataset. The repertoires were made available in a free public database intended to serve as a resource for research on the immune response to SARS-CoV-2. The samples were drawn from two sources: the first 160 participants of the ongoing ImmuneRACE study, and 1,000 to 1,500 subjects contributed by 6 global collaborators. The sample metadata nearly always contained a de-identified subject ID, COVID-19 status, age in years and sex. Where HLA class I and class II types were available, the types were taken from metadata supplied by the sample provider, not from assay-based typing.

Another Seattle source contributed samples from volunteer blood donors who had recovered from COVID-19. Each collaborating institution followed its own protocols to collect whole blood in K2EDTA tubes. For TCRbeta analysis, collaborator samples were shipped as frozen whole blood, as isolated PBMCs, or as DNA extracted from either sample type. The research as a whole found: Clinical and demographic metadata were provided uncurated, with the amount varying by source and participant.

TCRbeta CDR3 regions were amplified from genomic DNA using the immunoSEQ Assay, a bias-controlled multiplex PCR. The original pipeline was this. Nucleated cell counts per sample were estimated from amplification of reference gene primers within the assay. To quantify the absolute abundance of each unique TCRbeta CDR3 rearrangement, sequence reads were collapsed and filtered. For each sample, productive Simpson clonality was calculated as the square root of Simpson's diversity index over productive rearrangements. Entries here come from immuneACCESS through TCRdb and include only in-frame sequences with V and J called. Some clones fail to appear in such tables; in the studies checked, an unresolved V gene covers under half of the shortfall, and the cause of the remainder is unknown. For V, J and clone size, that table is used; D and trimming come from the DNA. Present in this sample are over 150,000 clones, 65% to 85% of which were seen just once. The biggest ten clones account for roughly a fifth of the sample.

This sequence was found in a woman aged 70-85 years who had recovered from COVID-19. The sequenced material came from peripheral blood. The rearrangement joined TRBV19 to TRBJ1-5; the D gene is possibly TRBD1, with 5 bases matching. The DNA is TGTGCCAGTAGTATGGGGGGAGATCAGCCCCAGCATTTT. It translates to CASSMGGDQPQHF. When the CDR3 is completed using the reference TRBV19 and TRBJ1-5 genes on either side, the full variable domain is DGGITQSPKYLFRKEGQNVTLSCEQNLNHDAMYWYRQDPGQGLRLIYYSQIVNDFQKGDIAEGYSVSREKKESFPLTVTSAQKNPTAFYLCASSMGGDQPQHFGDGTRLSIL.